The sequence of this T cell receptor beta chain was determined in a study of long-term antiretroviral therapy in people with HIV. Study at large: About a decade before 2015, the earliest samples were taken when ART was typically delayed.

This CDR3 contains 16 residues. Germline lookup yields CDR1 ENHRY and CDR2 SYGVKD. V gave up 2 bases and J gave up 4 bases; unmatched junction bases: 5. Only one count was recorded for this clone. Its antigen is as yet unknown. Held in samples before DNA extraction were roughly 0.9-11 million cryopreserved PBMC. The assay used was immunoSEQ (version v3.0), run at survey level. A per-sample goal of about 40,000-55,000 T-cell genomes was targeted by sequencing. TCRdb's table, derived via immunoSEQ multiplex PCR, lists solely in-frame clones and lacks some. This table holds 30,000 to 50,000 clones, 85% to 90% found once. The study, taken as a whole, reports: When set beside controls, HIV repertoires had CDR3 length ranges that were narrower.

Sequences were derived from unsorted PBMCs, sampled 3.1 years after starting antiretroviral therapy. V usage is TRBV10-3 and J usage is TRBJ1-2; TRBD1 agrees at 12 bases. The clonotype comes from a woman between 45 and 65 years old with HIV. CDR3 in amino acids: CAISEMGQGAGYGYTF. DNA for the CDR3: TGTGCCATCAGTGAGATGGGACAGGGGGCCGGCTATGGCTACACCTTC.